These 22 T cell receptor beta chains came from one sample sequenced in a study of blood T cell repertoires in COVID-19. TCRdb keeps only in-frame clones here, not all; method: immunoSEQ multiplex PCR. Of 300,000 to 350,000 clones in the sample, roughly 87% were seen once. The sequenced sample consisted of peripheral blood. Receptors were obtained from a man between 18 and 35 years old with active or convalescent COVID-19.

This clone was recorded once. The chain couples TRBV7-2 to TRBJ1-5; 9 nucleotides align to TRBD1. Germline loops: CDR1 SGHTA, CDR2 FQGNSA. The CDR3 sequence is 13 residues long. The trim removed 4 bases at V and 8 bases at J, leaving 3 bases unmatched. DNA of the CDR3: TGTGCCAGCAGCTCGGACAGGGGTGAGCCCCAGCATTTT. Translation gives CASSSDRGEPQHF.

In this sample, this clone turned up a few times. The sample holds other DNA sequences that translate to the same CDR3. The genes are TRBV19 and TRBJ1-5; maybe TRBD1 (6 bases). CDR3 length: 14 residues. The ends were cut back, 3 bases at V and 2 bases at J, with 8 bases in the middle. The germline CDR1 and CDR2 sequences are LNHDA and SQIVND (reference sequence). The CDR3 DNA sequence: TGTGCCAGTAGTATCTCAGGGGGCAATCAGCCCCAGCATTTT. It specifies CASSISGGNQPQHF.

The rearrangement uses TRBV15 and TRBJ1-4; D might be TRBD1 (5 bases). Per the germline V gene, CDR1 is LNHNV and CDR2 is YYDKDF (reference sequence). V lost 0 bases and J 8 bases, leaving 19 bases between the germline ends. This CDR3 region has 17 residues. The DNA for the CDR3 is TGTGCCACCAGCAGAGATCTAGAGGGGACTCAAGGAGAAAAACTGTTTTTT. Translating it yields CATSRDLEGTQGEKLFF.

CDR3 residues: CASSLSGGPETQYF. The DNA of the CDR3 is TGTGCCAGCAGCTTAAGCGGGGGCCCAGAGACCCAGTACTTC. The J gene is TRBJ2-5, the V gene TRBV7-2; 8 bases agree with TRBD2. The CDR3 spans 14 residues. Germline CDR1 reads SGHTA; CDR2 reads FQGNSA. The V gene end was trimmed by 2 bases and the J gene end by 4 bases; junction bases not matched to a gene: 3. Full variable domain (remainder filled in from reference TRBV7-2 and TRBJ2-5): GAGVSQSPSNKVTEKGKDVELRCDPISGHTALYWYRQSLGQGLEFLIYFQGNSAPDKSGLPSDRFSAERTGGSVSTLTIQRTQQEDSAVYLCASSLSGGPETQYFGPGTRLLVL.

DNA for the CDR3: TGTGCCAGCAGTTTTCCGGCCTTTCGCATAGCGAGTTACGAGCAGTACTTC. This codes for CASSFPAFRIASYEQYF. V gene TRBV28 combines with J gene TRBJ2-7, with D possibly being TRBD2 (5 bases). The V end was cut by 3 bases, the J end by 4 bases, with 22 bases between. Per germline, CDR1 MDHEN and CDR2 SYDVKM. The CDR3 is made up of 17 amino acids.

This chain joins TRBV28 and TRBJ2-7, with TRBD1 identical over 10 bases. The CDR3 sequence is 15 residues long. Germline V CDR1 and CDR2: MDHEN, SYDVKM. Losses at the gene ends were 5 bases for V and 6 bases for J; bases not matched to a gene: 10. CDR3 nucleotides: TGTGCCAGCAGTCGCATAGGGACAGGGGACGCCGAGCAGTACTTC. Residues: CASSRIGTGDAEQYF. Using reference TRBV28 and TRBJ2-7 for the parts outside the CDR3, the full variable domain is DVKVTQSSRYLVKRTGEKVFLECVQDMDHENMFWYRQDPGLGLRLIYFSYDVKMKEKGDIPEGYSVSREKKERFSLILESASTNQTSMYLCASSRIGTGDAEQYFGPGTRLTVT.

This clone has only one observation. J is TRBJ2-1 and V is TRBV19; D ambiguous. The CDR3 length is 12 residues. Germline V gives CDR1 LNHDA, CDR2 SQIVND (reference sequence). Trimming took off 4 bases at V and 6 bases at J, with 7 bases between the two ends. CDR3: CASSSTGNEQFF. CDR3 coding DNA: TGTGCCAGTAGTAGTACGGGCAATGAGCAGTTCTTC.

This sequence joins TRBV18 and TRBJ1-1; 11 bases agree with TRBD1. J lost 0 bases, V lost 1 base, and 7 bases had no gene match. Germline V gene sequence: CDR1 KGHSH, CDR2 LQKENI. This CDR3 region has 18 residues. This chain's CDR3 is CASSPLQDRGLLNTEAFF. The DNA of the CDR3 is TGTGCCAGCTCACCACTCCAGGACAGGGGGCTACTGAACACTGAAGCTTTCTTT.

The chain employs TRBV10-3 and TRBJ2-1; 10 bases are a match to TRBD2. V lost 2 bases, J lost 8 bases, and 9 bases stayed unmatched. Per the germline V gene, CDR1 is ENHRY and CDR2 is SYGVKD. This CDR3 contains 16 residues. In nucleotides, the CDR3 is TGTGCCATCAGTGAGGATGGGCTAGCGGGAGCCCATGAGCAGTTCTTC. Translation: CAISEDGLAGAHEQFF.

The chain joins TRBV2 to TRBJ2-5; D is undetermined. This CDR3 is built from 12 residues. The ends were cut back, 6 bases at V and 0 bases at J, with 5 bases in the middle. The germline gives CDR1 SNHLY, CDR2 FYNNEI. The CDR3 here is CASRQNQETQYF. DNA of the CDR3: TGTGCCAGCAGACAGAACCAAGAGACCCAGTACTTC.

This clone has only one observation. The rearrangement uses TRBV6-2 or TRBV6-3 and TRBJ1-5; D is possibly TRBD1 (5 bases). This CDR3 has 20 residues. Trimming pared 2 bases from V and 1 base from J, leaving 24 bases between. Looked up from germline, CDR1 is MNHEY and CDR2 is SVGEGT. CDR3 in amino acids: CASSYSTIGLQVKSNQPQHF. DNA for the CDR3: TGTGCCAGCAGTTACAGTACAATTGGTCTACAGGTGAAGAGCAATCAGCCCCAGCATTTT.

V gene TRBV7-9 combines with J gene TRBJ2-7, with TRBD1 matching over 9 bases. With V trimmed by 5 bases and J by 4 bases, 6 bases remained unmatched. This CDR3 has 14 amino acids. Germline CDR1 SEHNR, CDR2 FQNEAQ (reference sequence). CDR3 sequence: CASSRQGGRYEQYF. The CDR3 region has the DNA TGTGCCAGCAGCCGACAGGGGGGTAGATACGAGCAGTACTTC.

The J gene is TRBJ2-1, the V gene TRBV5-1, with TRBD2 matching 8 bases. Germline CDR1 and CDR2: SGHRS and YFSETQ. Germline trimming cut 4 bases from V and 3 bases from J; bases unmatched to any gene: 3. The CDR3 is made up of 14 amino acids. In DNA form, the CDR3 reads TGCGCCAGCAGCCTGGGACTAGACTACAATGAGCAGTTCTTC. As protein: CASSLGLDYNEQFF.

The V gene is TRBV7-2, the J gene TRBJ2-3; TRBD2 agrees at 11 bases. Germline CDR1 reads SGHTA; CDR2 reads FQGNSA. Germline trimming cut 5 bases from V and 4 bases from J; bases unmatched to any gene: 5. The CDR3 consists of 15 residues. The CDR3 is CASSRGTSGADTQYF. CDR3 coding DNA: TGTGCCAGCAGCCGCGGGACTAGCGGAGCAGATACGCAGTATTTT.

This clone occurred once. The J gene is TRBJ1-1, the V gene TRBV14; possibly TRBD1 for D (5 bases). Germline values: CDR1 SGHDN, CDR2 FVKESK. CDR3 length: 14 residues. Trimming took 2 bases from V and 4 from J, leaving 11 bases between them. The CDR3 spells CASSQFVGGTEAFF. The CDR3 DNA reads TGTGCCAGCAGCCAATTTGTGGGGGGCACTGAAGCTTTCTTT.

Concerning this clone: The sample holds other DNA sequences that translate to the same CDR3. This chain connects TRBV11-2 to TRBJ1-5, with TRBD1 matching over 9 bases. Trimming cost V 4 bases and J 2 bases; bases outside gene matches: 3. CDR3 length: 15 amino acids. CDR1 and CDR2 (germline): SGHAT, FQNNGV. The DNA of the CDR3 is TGTGCCAGCAGCTCGGGACAGGGCGGCAATCAGCCCCAGCATTTT. This sequence encodes CASSSGQGGNQPQHF.

This chain connects TRBV6-1 to TRBJ1-2, with D possibly TRBD1 on 5 matching bases. The germline V and J ends were trimmed by 1 base and 6 bases, with 9 bases remaining between them. This CDR3 comprises 13 residues. Germline V gene sequence: CDR1 MNHNS, CDR2 SASEGT. The CDR3 loop is CASSEGGVHGYTF. CDR3 bases: TGTGCCAGCAGTGAAGGGGGCGTGCATGGCTACACCTTC.

This chain uses TRBV28 with TRBJ1-4; TRBD1 agrees at 10 bases. The V gene's germline CDR1 is MDHEN and CDR2 SYDVKM. V lost 6 bases to trimming and J lost 7 bases; unmatched junction nucleotides: 8. CDR3 length: 15 residues. The CDR3 spells CASRSPGQGSEKLFF. The CDR3 DNA follows: TGTGCCAGCAGGTCCCCGGGACAGGGGAGTGAAAAACTGTTTTTT.

The chain employs TRBV7-8 and TRBJ2-3; 12 nucleotides match TRBD2. Per germline, CDR1 SGHVS and CDR2 FQNEAQ. The CDR3 sequence is 16 residues long. V lost 1 base and J lost 5; bases outside the gene matches: 4. CDR3 nucleotide sequence: TGTGCCAGCAGCTTAGTCCCGGGACTAGCGGGAGATACGCAGTATTTT. It codes for CASSLVPGLAGDTQYF.

This clone showed up just a few times. The CDR3 is CSVFVQTAETQYF. The CDR3 coding sequence is TGCAGCGTTTTTGTTCAGACAGCAGAGACCCAGTACTTC. The chain joins TRBV29-1 to TRBJ2-5; D might be TRBD1 (5 bases). This CDR3 is 13 amino acids long. Germline CDR1 SQVTM, CDR2 ANQGSEA. V lost 5 bases and J lost 4, with 14 bases in between. Complete variable domain (other parts from reference TRBV29-1 and TRBJ2-5): SAVISQKPSRDICQRGTSLTIQCQVDSQVTMMFWYRQQPGQSLTLIATANQGSEATYESGFVIDKFPISRPNLTFSTLTVSNMSPEDSSIYLCSVFVQTAETQYFGPGTRLLVL.

This sequence joins TRBV28 and TRBJ2-7; a possible D gene is TRBD1 (8 bases). This CDR3 contains 16 residues. Germline loops: CDR1 MDHEN, CDR2 SYDVKM. Between the trimmed V and J ends, which lost 3 bases and 2 bases, there was a span of 17 bases. CDR3 DNA: TGTGCCAGCAGTTTCCCGCCCACAGGGGGGGCCTACGAGCAGTACTTC. Its translation: CASSFPPTGGAYEQYF.

The chain joins TRBV19 to TRBJ1-5; D is unresolved. V lost 5 bases and J 0 bases, leaving 8 bases between the germline ends. CDR3 size: 14 residues. Germline V lookup: CDR1 LNHDA, CDR2 SQIVND (reference sequence). The CDR3 DNA reads TGTGCCAGTAGTCCGGGATTTAGCAATCAGCCCCAGCATTTT. It translates to CASSPGFSNQPQHF.